Listed below are T cell receptor beta chains from one sample, sequenced in a study of radiotherapy plus CTLA-4 blockade in lung cancer. The protocol was immunoSEQ multiplex PCR, while the TCRdb copy is restricted to in-frame clones and leaves out a portion. This table has roughly 66,000 clones, over 80% appearing once. The sample here was peripheral blood, taken from a patient treated with radiotherapy plus ipilimumab. The receptors here all came from a human donor with non-small cell lung cancer who had a partial response to radiotherapy plus ipilimumab. Each CDR3 is given without its conserved first and last residue. The D gene is left open where the match is weak.

J gene,D gene,V gene,CDR3 protein
TRBJ2-2,TRBD1,TRBV5-4,ATARGQGNTGELF
TRBJ2-1,-,TRBV12-5,ASGSDQAEQF
TRBJ1-1,TRBD1,TRBV5-1,ASSGQVNTEAF
TRBJ2-2,TRBD2,TRBV4-1,ASSKKGLAGNTGELF
TRBJ2-1,TRBD1,TRBV11-2,ASSLWAGGNEQF
TRBJ2-1,-,TRBV5-1,ASSWGTASNEQF
TRBJ1-5,-,TRBV7-7,ASSLNYRVRGQPQH
TRBJ1-5,TRBD1,TRBV5-6,ASSKPTGGWSSQPQH
TRBJ2-3,-,TRBV2,ASSAQGTDTQY
TRBJ2-7,TRBD1,TRBV19,ASSGQGLY
TRBJ1-2,TRBD1,TRBV30,ASPGQGYGYT
TRBJ2-7,-,TRBV18,ASSPAGRGYEQY
TRBJ1-1,-,TRBV7-9,ASSLERGVGEAF
TRBJ1-1,-,TRBV9,ASSVVPRSMNTEAF
TRBJ1-2,-,TRBV6-5,ASRLTVFGGYT
TRBJ2-7,-,TRBV18,ASSPLDNYEQY
TRBJ1-5,-,TRBV10-3,AIRDTFGSDQPQH
TRBJ1-1,-,TRBV30,AWGPGYTEAF
TRBJ2-7,-,TRBV18,ASSPGGPPYEQY
TRBJ2-5,TRBD1,TRBV5-1,ASSLRTGGGETQY
TRBJ2-3,-,TRBV11-2,ASSFSASYTDTQY
TRBJ1-5,-,TRBV5-4,ASSFNREGNQPQH
TRBJ2-7,TRBD2,TRBV4-2,ASSQEPRVAGGGYEQY
TRBJ2-5,-,TRBV25-1,ASSNPRGRQETQY
TRBJ2-7,-,TRBV27,ASSFSDRRTLEQY
TRBJ1-1,TRBD1,TRBV18,ASSIGQGRINTEAF
TRBJ2-2,TRBD2,TRBV7-8,ASSFSGSGTGELF
TRBJ2-1,TRBD2,TRBV5-1,ASSILAGGTPRYNEQF
TRBJ2-7,TRBD1,TRBV4-2,ASSLSEGTGTGVHEQY
TRBJ2-7,TRBD1,TRBV19,ATSRDRYNEQY
TRBJ1-2,-,TRBV20-1,SGGVSYGYT
TRBJ1-5,-,TRBV5-5,ASSFYPDQPQH
TRBJ1-3,TRBD1,TRBV19,ANKGQGNTIY
TRBJ2-6,-,TRBV5-1,ASSLDGQTSGANVLT
TRBJ2-2,TRBD1,TRBV4-2,ASSQDPGQGSGELF
TRBJ2-2,TRBD2,TRBV4-2,ASRSRLAGGGELF
TRBJ2-7,TRBD1,TRBV6-5,ASSFRGIEGSEQY
TRBJ1-1,-,TRBV5-1,ASSLAAGELPEAF
TRBJ2-7,TRBD2,TRBV11-3,ASSLTGLAGVSYEQY
TRBJ2-7,TRBD2,TRBV5-1,ASSLAPAGTSDSYEQY
TRBJ2-7,TRBD2,TRBV4-1,ASSQEGTTSGQTYEQY